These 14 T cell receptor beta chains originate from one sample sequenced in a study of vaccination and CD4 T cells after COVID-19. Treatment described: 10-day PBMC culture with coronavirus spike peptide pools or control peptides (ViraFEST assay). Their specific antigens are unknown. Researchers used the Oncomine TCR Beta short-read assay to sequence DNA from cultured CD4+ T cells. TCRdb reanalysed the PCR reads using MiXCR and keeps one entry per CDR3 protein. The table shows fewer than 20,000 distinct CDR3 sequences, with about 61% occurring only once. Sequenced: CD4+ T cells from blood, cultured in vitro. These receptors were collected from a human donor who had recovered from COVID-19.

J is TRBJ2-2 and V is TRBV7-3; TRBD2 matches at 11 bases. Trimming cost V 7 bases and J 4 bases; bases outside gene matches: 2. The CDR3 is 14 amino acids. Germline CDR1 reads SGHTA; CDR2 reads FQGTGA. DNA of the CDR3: TGTGCCAGCATAACTAGCGGGAGCACCGGGGAGCTGTTTTTT. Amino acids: CASITSGSTGELFF.

CDR3 region: CATSGGGNQPQHF. The CDR3 DNA follows: TGTGCCACCAGTGGCGGGGGAAATCAGCCCCAGCATTTT. This rearrangement joins TRBV24-1 to TRBJ1-5, with D possibly being TRBD1 (5 bases). The CDR3 is 13 residues long. CDR1 and CDR2 (germline): KGHDR, SFDVKD. Trimming took 5 bases from V and 4 from J, leaving 8 bases between them.

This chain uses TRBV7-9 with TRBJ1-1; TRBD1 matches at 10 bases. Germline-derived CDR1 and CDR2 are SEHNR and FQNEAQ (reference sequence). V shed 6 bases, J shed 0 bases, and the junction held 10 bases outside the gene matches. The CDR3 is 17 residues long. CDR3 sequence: CASREDRGRGMNTEAFF. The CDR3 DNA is TGTGCCAGCAGGGAAGACAGGGGGCGCGGAATGAACACTGAAGCTTTCTTT.

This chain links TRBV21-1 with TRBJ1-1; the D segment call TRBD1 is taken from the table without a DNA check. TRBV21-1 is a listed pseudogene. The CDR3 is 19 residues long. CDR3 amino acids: CASSKGGWGRSGTPCGAFF. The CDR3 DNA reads TGTGCCAGCAGCAAAGGGGGGTGGGGGCGGAGTGGAACACCCTGTGGAGCTTTCTTT.

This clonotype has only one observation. The CDR3 region is CASSGQGSPTSYNEQFF. The CDR3 DNA follows: TGTGCCAGCAGTGGACAGGGAAGCCCTACCTCCTACAATGAGCAGTTCTTC. The chain has TRBV11-3 and TRBJ2-1; 8 bases are shared with TRBD1. Germline-derived CDR1 and CDR2 are SGHNT and YENEEA. The CDR3 extends over 17 amino acids. V lost 6 bases and J lost 0; bases outside the gene matches: 10.

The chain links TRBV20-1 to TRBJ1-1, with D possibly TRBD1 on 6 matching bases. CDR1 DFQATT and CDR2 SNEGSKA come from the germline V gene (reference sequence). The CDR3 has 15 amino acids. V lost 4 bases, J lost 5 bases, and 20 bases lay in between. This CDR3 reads CSANPGQSQRTEAFF. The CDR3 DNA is TGCAGTGCTAACCCCGGACAGTCCCAACGGACTGAAGCTTTCTTT.

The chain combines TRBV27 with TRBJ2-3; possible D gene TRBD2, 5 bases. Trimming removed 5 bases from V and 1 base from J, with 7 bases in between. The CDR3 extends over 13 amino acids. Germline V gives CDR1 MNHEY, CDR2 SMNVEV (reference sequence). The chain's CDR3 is CASSGLGTDTQYF. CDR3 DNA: TGTGCCAGCAGTGGACTTGGCACAGATACGCAGTATTTT.

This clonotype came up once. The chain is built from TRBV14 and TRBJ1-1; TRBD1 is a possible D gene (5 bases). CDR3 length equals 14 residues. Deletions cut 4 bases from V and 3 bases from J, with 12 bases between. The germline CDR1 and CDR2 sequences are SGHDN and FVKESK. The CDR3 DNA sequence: TGTGCCAGCAGCCCCGGGACGGCCTACACTGAAGCTTTCTTT. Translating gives CASSPGTAYTEAFF.

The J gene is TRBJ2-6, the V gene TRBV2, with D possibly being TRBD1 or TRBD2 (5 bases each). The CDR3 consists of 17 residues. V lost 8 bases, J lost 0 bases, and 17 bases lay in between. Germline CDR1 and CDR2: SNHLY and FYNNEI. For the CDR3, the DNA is TGTGCCAGCGAGGGGTCCCTGATAATCTCTGGGGCCAACGTCCTGACTTTC. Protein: CASEGSLIISGANVLTF.

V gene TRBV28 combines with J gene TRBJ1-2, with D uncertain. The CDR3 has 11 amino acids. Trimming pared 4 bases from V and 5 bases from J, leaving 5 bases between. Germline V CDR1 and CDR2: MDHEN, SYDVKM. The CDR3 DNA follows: TGTGCCAGCAGTTCGATTTATGGCTACACCTTC. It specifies CASSSIYGYTF.

CDR3 amino acids: CASRNSGMYTGELFF. The CDR3 nucleotides are TGTGCCAGCAGGAATAGCGGGATGTACACCGGGGAGCTGTTTTTT. V is TRBV2 and J is TRBJ2-2, with 8 bases identical to TRBD2. CDR3 length: 15 residues. CDR1 SNHLY and CDR2 FYNNEI come from the germline V gene. Unmatched junction bases numbered 6, after V lost 6 bases and J lost 3 bases. Combining the CDR3 with reference TRBV2 and TRBJ2-2 gives the whole variable domain EPEVTQTPSHQVTQMGQEVILRCVPISNHLYFYWYRQILGQKVEFLVSFYNNEISEKSEIFDDQFSVERPDGSNFTLKIRSTKLEDSAMYFCASRNSGMYTGELFFGEGSRLTVL.

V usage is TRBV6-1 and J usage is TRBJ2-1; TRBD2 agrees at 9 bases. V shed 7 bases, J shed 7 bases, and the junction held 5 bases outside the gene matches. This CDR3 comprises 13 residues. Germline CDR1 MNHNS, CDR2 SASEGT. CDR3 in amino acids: CASKMGLANEQFF. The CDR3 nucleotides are TGTGCCAGCAAAATGGGACTAGCTAATGAGCAGTTCTTC.

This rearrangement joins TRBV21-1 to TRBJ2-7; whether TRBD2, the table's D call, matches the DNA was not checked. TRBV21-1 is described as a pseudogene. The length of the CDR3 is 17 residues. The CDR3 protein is CASSKDRPGLDYHEQYF. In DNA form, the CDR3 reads TGTGCCAGCAGCAAAGACCGCCCGGGACTAGATTACCACGAGCAGTACTTC.

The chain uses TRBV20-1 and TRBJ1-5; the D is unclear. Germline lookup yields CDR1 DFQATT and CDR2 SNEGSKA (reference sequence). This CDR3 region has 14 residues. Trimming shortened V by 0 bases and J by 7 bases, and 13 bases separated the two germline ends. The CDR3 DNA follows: TGCAGTGCTAGAGATGCGAAGGGTGGACAGCCCCAGCATTTT. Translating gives CSARDAKGGQPQHF.